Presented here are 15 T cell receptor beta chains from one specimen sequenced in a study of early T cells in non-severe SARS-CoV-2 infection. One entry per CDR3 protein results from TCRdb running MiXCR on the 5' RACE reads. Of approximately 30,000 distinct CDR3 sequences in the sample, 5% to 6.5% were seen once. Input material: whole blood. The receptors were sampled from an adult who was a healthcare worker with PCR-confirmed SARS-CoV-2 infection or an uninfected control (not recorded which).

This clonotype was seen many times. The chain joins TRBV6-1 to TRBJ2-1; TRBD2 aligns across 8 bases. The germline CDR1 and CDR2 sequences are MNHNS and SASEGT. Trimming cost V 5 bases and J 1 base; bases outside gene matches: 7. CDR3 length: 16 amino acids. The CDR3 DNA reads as TGTGCCAGCAGTCTATCCAGCGGGAGTTCCTACAATGAGCAGTTCTTC. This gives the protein CASSLSSGSSYNEQFF.

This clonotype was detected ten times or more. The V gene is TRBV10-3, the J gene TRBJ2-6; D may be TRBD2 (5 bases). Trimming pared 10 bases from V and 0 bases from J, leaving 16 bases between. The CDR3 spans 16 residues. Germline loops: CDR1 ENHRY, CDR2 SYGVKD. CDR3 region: CATGVDTFSGANVLTF. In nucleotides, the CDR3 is TGTGCCACCGGGGTCGACACGTTCTCTGGGGCCAACGTCCTGACTTTC.

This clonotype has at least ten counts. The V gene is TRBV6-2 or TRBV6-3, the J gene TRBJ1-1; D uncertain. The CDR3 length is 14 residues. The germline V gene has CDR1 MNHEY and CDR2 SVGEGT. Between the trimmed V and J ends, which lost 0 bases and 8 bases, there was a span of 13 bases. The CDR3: CASSYSQSRSEAFF. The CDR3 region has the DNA TGTGCCAGCAGTTACTCACAATCCCGAAGCGAAGCTTTCTTT.

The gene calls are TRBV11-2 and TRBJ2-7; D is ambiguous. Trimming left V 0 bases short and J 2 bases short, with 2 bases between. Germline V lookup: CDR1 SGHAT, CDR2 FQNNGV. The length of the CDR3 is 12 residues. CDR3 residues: CASSLDTYEQYF. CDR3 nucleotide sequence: TGTGCCAGCAGCTTAGATACCTACGAGCAGTACTTC.

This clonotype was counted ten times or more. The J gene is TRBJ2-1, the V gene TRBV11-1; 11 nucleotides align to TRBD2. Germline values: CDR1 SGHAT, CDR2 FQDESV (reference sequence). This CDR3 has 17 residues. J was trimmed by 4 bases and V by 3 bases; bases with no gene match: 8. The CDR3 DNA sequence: TGTGCCAGCAGCTTTCGACTAGCGGGGTTGGGTTACAATGAGCAGTTCTTC. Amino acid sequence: CASSFRLAGLGYNEQFF.

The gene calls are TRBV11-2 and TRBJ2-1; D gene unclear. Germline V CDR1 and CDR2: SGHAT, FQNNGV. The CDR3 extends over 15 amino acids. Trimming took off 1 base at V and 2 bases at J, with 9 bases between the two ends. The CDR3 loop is CASSLGTETYNEQFF. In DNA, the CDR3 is TGTGCCAGCAGCTTAGGGACCGAAACCTACAATGAGCAGTTCTTC.

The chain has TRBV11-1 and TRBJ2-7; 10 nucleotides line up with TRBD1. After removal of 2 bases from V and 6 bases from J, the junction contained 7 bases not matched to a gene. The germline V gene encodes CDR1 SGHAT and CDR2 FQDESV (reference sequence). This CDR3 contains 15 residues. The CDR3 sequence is CASSLTHRDRGEQYF. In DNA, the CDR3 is TGTGCCAGCAGCTTAACCCACCGGGACAGGGGCGAGCAGTACTTC.

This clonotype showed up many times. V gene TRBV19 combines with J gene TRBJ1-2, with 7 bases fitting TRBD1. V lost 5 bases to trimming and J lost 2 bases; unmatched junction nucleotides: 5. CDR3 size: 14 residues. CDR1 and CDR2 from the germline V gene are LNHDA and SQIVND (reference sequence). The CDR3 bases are TGTGCCAGTAGTGAGACAGGGAGGAACTATGGCTACACCTTC. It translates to CASSETGRNYGYTF. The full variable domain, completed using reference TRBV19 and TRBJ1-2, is DGGITQSPKYLFRKEGQNVTLSCEQNLNHDAMYWYRQDPGQGLRLIYYSQIVNDFQKGDIAEGYSVSREKKESFPLTVTSAQKNPTAFYLCASSETGRNYGYTFGSGTRLTVV.

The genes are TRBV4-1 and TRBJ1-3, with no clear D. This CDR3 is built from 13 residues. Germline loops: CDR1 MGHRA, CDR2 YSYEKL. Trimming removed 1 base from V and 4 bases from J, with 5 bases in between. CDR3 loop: CASSQGLGNTIYF. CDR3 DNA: TGCGCCAGCAGCCAAGGGCTAGGAAACACCATATATTTT.

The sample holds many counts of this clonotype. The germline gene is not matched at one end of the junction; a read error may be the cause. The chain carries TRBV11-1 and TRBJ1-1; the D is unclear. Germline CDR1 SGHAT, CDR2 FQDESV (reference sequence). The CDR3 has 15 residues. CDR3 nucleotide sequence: TGTGCCAGCAGCACCCGGTCGGGCTCGAACACTGAAGTTTTCTTT. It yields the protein CASSTRSGSNTEVFF.

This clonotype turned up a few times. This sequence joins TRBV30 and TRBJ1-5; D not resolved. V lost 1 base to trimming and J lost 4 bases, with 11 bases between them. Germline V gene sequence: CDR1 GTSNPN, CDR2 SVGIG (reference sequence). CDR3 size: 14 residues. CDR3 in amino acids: CAWSALAGNQPQHF. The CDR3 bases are TGTGCCTGGAGTGCGCTAGCGGGTAATCAGCCCCAGCATTTT.

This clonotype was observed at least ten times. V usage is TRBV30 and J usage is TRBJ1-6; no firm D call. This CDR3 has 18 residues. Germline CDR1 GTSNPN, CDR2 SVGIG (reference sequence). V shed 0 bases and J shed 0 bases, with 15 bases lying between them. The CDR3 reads CAWSVTRRSSSYNSPLHF. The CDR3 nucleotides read TGTGCCTGGAGTGTAACGCGTCGGTCGAGCTCCTATAATTCACCCCTCCACTTT.

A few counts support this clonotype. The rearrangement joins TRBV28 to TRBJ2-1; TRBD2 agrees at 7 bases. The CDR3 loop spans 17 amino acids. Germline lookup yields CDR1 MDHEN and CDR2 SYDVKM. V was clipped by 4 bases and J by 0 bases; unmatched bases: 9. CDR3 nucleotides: TGTGCCAGCAGTTCCTTGGCTAGCGGCGACTCCTACAATGAGCAGTTCTTC. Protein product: CASSSLASGDSYNEQFF.

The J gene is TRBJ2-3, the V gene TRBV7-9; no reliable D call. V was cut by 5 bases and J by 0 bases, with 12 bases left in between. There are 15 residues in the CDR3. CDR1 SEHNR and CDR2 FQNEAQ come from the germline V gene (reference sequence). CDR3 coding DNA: TGTGCCAGCAGCGAGAGAGCTAGGAGCACAGATACGCAGTATTTT. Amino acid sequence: CASSERARSTDTQYF.

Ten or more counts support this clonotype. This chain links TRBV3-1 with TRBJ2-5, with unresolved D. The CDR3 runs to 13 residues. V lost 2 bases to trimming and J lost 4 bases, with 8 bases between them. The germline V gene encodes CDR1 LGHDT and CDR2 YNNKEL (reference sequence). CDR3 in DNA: TGTGCCAGCAGCCAAATGGTGTTAGAGACCCAGTACTTC. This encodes CASSQMVLETQYF.